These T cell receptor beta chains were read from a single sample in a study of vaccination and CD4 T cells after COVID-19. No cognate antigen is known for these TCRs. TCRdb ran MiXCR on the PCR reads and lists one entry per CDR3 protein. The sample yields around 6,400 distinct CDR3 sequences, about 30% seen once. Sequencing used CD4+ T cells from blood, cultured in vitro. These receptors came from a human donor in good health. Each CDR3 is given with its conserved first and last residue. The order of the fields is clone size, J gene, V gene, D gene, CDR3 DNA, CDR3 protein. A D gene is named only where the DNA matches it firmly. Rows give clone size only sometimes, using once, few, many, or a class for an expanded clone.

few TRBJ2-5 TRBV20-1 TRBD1 TGCAGTGTTCCGGGACAGGAGCAAGAGACCCAGTACTTC CSVPGQEQETQYF
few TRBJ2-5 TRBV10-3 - TGTGCCATCAGTGAGCCCAAAAGTAGAGAGACCCAGTACTTC CAISEPKSRETQYF
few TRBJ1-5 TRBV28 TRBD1 TGTGCCAGCAGTTTTAGGACAGGGGGCAATCAGCCCCAGCATTTT CASSFRTGGNQPQHF
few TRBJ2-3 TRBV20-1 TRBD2 TGCAGTGCTAGAGCCTTGGTAGCGGGGAGTAGGACAGATACGCAGTATTTT CSARALVAGSRTDTQYF
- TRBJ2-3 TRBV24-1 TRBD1 TGTGCCACCAGTGACCCCGACAGGGTTGGAGATACGCAGTATTTT CATSDPDRVGDTQYF
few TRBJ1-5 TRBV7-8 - TGTGCCAGCAGCTTCAGGGACCTCAATCAGCCCCAGCATTTT CASSFRDLNQPQHF
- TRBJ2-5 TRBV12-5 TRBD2 TGTGCTAGTGGTTTGGGAGTAGCGGGAGTGGAGACCCAGTACTTC CASGLGVAGVETQYF
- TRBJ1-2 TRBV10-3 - TGTGCCACTATTGGGTCGGGCACGGTGGACTATGGCTACACCTTC CATIGSGTVDYGYTF
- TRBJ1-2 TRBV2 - TGTGCCAGCAGCCAGACACAGGGTGCCCTTGGCTACACCTTC CASSQTQGALGYTF
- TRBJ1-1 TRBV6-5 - TGTGCCAGCAGGTCGTCGAGAACTGAAGCTTTCTTT CASRSSRTEAFF
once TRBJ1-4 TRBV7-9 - TGTGCCAGCAGCGGCAGTCATAATGAAAAACTGTTTTTT CASSGSHNEKLFF
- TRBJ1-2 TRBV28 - TGTGCCAGCACCCAAGGACCGACCTATGGCTGCACCTTC CASTQGPTYGCTF
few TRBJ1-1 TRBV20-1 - TGCAGTGCTGTTCAGGCGCTCCGCGGTGAAGCTTTCTTT CSAVQALRGEAFF
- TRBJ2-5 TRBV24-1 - TGTGCCACCAGTGATTCCTCGGTAGAGACCCAGTACTTC CATSDSSVETQYF
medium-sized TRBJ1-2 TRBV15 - TGTGCCACCAGCAGAGACCCGGAGAGCTATGGCTACACCTTC CATSRDPESYGYTF
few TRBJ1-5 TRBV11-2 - TGTGCCAGCAGCCCCCGGCCAGATAGCAATCAGCCCCAGCATTTT CASSPRPDSNQPQHF
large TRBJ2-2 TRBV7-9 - TGTGCCAGCAGCCCCCTTTCGGCGGGATGGCCCGGGGAGCTGTTTTTT CASSPLSAGWPGELFF
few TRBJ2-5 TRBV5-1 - TGCGCCTCCCGGGCCGGTCTGGAGACCCAGTACTTC CASRAGLETQYF
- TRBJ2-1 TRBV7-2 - TGTGCCAGCAGCTTCTCCTGGGATGAGCAGTTCTTC CASSFSWDEQFF
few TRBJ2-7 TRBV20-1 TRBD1 TGCAGTTTAAGGGGCGGACAGGGTGCCTACGAGCAGTACTTC CSLRGGQGAYEQYF
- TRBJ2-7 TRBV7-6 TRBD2 TGTGCCAGCAGCCCGCTAGCGGGAGACCACTACGAGCAGTACTTC CASSPLAGDHYEQYF
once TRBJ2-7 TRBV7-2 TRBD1 TGTGCCAGCAGCCTAACCGGGACAGGGGCAAGCGAGCAGTACTTC CASSLTGTGASEQYF
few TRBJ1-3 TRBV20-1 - TGCAGTGCTAGTGAGACAACTCCTGGAAACACCATATATTTT CSASETTPGNTIYF
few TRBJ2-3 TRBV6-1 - TGTGCCAGCACCCTACTGCCGACTTCTGTAGATACGCAGTATTTT CASTLLPTSVDTQYF
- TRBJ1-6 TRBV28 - TGTGCCAGCAGTTTAATCCGGGAGTATAATTCACCCCTCCACTTT CASSLIREYNSPLHF
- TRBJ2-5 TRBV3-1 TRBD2 TGTGCCAGCAGTTTATGGCGCGCGGGAGGGCGAGGGGTAGAGACCCAGTACTTC CASSLWRAGGRGVETQYF
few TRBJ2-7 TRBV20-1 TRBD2 TGCAGTGCTAGTGGACTAGCGGGAGGTGAAGAGCAGTACTTC CSASGLAGGEEQYF
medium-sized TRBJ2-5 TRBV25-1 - TGTGCCAGCAGTGAACGGGGGCATGGTGAGACCCAGTACTTC CASSERGHGETQYF
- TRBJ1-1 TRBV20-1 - TGCAGTGCTAGGGGGGCCCACTACGGGGACACTGAAGCTTTCTTT CSARGAHYGDTEAFF
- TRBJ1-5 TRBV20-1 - TGCAGTGCTAGAATTTCGGGACTTGTAAATCAGCCCCAGCATTTT CSARISGLVNQPQHF
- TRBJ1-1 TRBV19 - TGTGCCAGTAGTATAGATGGTAAGGGCTTGAACACTGAAGCTTTCTTT CASSIDGKGLNTEAFF
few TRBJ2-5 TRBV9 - TGTGCCAGCAGCGTAGCGGACCAAGAGACCCAGTACTTC CASSVADQETQYF
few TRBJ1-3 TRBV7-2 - TGTGCCAGCAGCACCGACGTGAACTCTGGAAACACCATATATTTT CASSTDVNSGNTIYF
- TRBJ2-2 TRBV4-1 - TGCGCCAGCAGCGAGACCGGGCAACCAGGGGAGCTGTTTTTT CASSETGQPGELFF
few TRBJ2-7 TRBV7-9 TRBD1 TGTGCCAGCAGCCCGAACGACAGGGCTGATCTCTACGAGCAGTACTTC CASSPNDRADLYEQYF
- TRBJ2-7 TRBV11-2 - TGTGCCAGCAGCTGGGCAGGTTCCTACGAGCAGTACTTC CASSWAGSYEQYF
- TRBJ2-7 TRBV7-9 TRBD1 TGTGCCATCATAATACAGGGGACCCTCGGTTCCTACGAGCGGTACTTC CAIIIQGTLGSYERYF
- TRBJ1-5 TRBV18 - TGTGCCAGCTCACCTACAGGAGGGTGGCCCCAGCATTTT CASSPTGGWPQHF
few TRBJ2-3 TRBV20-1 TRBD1 TGCAGTGCTCCGACCGGGACAGAGACCACAGATACGCAGTATTTT CSAPTGTETTDTQYF
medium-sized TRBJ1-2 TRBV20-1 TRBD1 TGCAGTGCTCGGGACAGGGGGGTCTATGGCTACACCTTC CSARDRGVYGYTF